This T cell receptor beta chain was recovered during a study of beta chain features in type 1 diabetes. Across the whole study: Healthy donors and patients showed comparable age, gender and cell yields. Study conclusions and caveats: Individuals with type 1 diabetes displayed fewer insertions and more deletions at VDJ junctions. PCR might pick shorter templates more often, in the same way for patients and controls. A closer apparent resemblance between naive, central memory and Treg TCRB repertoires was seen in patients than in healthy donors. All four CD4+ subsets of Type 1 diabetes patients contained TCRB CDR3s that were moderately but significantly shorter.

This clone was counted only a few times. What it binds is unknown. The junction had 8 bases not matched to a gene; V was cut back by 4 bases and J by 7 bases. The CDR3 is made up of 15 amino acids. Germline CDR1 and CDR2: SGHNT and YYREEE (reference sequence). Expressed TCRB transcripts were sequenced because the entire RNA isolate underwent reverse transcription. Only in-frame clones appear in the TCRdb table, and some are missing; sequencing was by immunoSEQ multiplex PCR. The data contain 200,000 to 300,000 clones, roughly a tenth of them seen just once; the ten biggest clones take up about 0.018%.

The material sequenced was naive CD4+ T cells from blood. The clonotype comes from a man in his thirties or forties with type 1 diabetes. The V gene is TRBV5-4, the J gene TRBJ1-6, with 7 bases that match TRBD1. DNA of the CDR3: TGTGCCAGCAGCGACGCGGGACAGTCAAATTCACCCCTCCACTTT. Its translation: CASSDAGQSNSPLHF. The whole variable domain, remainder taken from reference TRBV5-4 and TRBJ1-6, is ETGVTQSPTHLIKTRGQQVTLRCSSQSGHNTVSWYQQALGQGPQFIFQYYREEENGRGNFPPRFSGLQFPNYSSELNVNALELDDSALYLCASSDAGQSNSPLHFGNGTRLTVT.